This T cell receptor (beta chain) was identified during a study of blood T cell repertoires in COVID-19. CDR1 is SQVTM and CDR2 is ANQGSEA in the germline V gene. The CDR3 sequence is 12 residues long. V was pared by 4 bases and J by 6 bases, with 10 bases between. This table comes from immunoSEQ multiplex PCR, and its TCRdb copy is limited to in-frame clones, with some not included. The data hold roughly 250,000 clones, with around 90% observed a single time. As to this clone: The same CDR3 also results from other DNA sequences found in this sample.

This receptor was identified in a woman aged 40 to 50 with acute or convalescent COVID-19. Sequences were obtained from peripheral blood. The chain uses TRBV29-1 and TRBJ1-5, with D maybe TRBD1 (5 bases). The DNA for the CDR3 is TGCAGCGTTGGGGGGGAGGGTCAGCCCCAGCATTTT. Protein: CSVGGEGQPQHF.